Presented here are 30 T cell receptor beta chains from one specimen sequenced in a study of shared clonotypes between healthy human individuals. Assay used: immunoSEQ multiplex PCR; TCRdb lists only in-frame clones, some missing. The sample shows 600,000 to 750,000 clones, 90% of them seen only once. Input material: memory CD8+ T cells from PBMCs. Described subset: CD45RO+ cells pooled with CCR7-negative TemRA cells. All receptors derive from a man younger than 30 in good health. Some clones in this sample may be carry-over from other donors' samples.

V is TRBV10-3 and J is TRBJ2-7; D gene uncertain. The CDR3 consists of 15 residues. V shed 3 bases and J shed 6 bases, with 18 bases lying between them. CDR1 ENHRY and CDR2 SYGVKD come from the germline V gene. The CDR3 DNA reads TGTGCCATCAGTGAAAGATTGGTAACTATCGCCGAGCAGTACTTC. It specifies CAISERLVTIAEQYF.

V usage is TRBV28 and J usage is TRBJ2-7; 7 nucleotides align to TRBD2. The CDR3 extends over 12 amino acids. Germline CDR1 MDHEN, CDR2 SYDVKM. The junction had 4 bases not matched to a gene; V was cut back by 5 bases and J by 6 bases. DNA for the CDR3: TGTGCCAGCAGTCCGCCGGGAGGCGAGCAGTACTTC. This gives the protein CASSPPGGEQYF. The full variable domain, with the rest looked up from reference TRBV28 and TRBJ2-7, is DVKVTQSSRYLVKRTGEKVFLECVQDMDHENMFWYRQDPGLGLRLIYFSYDVKMKEKGDIPEGYSVSREKKERFSLILESASTNQTSMYLCASSPPGGEQYFGPGTRLTVT.

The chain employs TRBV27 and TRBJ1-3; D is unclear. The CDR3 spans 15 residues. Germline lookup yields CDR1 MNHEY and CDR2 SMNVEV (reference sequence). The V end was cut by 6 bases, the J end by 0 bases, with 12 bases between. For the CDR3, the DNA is TGTGCCAGCAGCCCAACAAGGATCTCTGGAAACACCATATATTTT. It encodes CASSPTRISGNTIYF.

This chain's CDR3 is CASSRGLANEQFF. The CDR3 bases are TGTGCCAGTAGTAGAGGACTAGCGAATGAGCAGTTCTTC. This chain joins TRBV19 and TRBJ2-1; 9 nucleotides match TRBD2. Trimming removed 4 bases from V and 7 bases from J; junction bases left unmatched: 2. CDR3 length: 13 amino acids. Germline CDR1 LNHDA, CDR2 SQIVND (reference sequence).

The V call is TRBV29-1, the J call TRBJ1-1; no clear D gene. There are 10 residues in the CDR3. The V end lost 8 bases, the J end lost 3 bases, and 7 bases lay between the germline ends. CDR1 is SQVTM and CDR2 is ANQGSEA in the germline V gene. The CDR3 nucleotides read TGCAGCACAACGGACACTGAAGCTTTCTTT. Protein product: CSTTDTEAFF.

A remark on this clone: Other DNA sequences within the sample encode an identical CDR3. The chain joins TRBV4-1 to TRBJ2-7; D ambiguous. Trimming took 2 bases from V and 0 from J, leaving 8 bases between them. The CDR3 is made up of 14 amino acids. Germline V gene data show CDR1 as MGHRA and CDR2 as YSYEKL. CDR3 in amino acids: CASSQIGSSYEQYF. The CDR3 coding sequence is TGCGCCAGCAGCCAAATAGGCAGCTCCTACGAGCAGTACTTC.

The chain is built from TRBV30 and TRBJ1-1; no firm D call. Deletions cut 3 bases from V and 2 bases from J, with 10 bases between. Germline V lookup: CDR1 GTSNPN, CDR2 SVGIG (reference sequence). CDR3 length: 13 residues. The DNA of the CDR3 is TGTGCCTGGAGATGGGCCAGCAACACTGAAGCTTTCTTT. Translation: CAWRWASNTEAFF.

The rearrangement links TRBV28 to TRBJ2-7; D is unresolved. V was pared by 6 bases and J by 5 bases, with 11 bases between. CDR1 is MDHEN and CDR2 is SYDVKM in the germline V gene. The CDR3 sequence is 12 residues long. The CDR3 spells CASSKVIHEQYF. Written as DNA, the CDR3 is TGTGCCAGCAGCAAGGTCATCCACGAGCAGTACTTC. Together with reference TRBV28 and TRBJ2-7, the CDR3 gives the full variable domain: DVKVTQSSRYLVKRTGEKVFLECVQDMDHENMFWYRQDPGLGLRLIYFSYDVKMKEKGDIPEGYSVSREKKERFSLILESASTNQTSMYLCASSKVIHEQYFGPGTRLTVT.

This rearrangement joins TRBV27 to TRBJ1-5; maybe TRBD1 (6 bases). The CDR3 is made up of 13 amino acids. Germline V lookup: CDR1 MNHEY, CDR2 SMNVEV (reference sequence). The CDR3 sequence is CASSGVQHQPQHF. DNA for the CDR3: TGTGCAAGTTCAGGGGTCCAGCATCAGCCCCAGCATTTT.

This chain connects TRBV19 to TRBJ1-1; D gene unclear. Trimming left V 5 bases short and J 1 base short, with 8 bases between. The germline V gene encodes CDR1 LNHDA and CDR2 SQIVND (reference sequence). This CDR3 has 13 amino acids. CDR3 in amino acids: CASSYGRNTEAFF. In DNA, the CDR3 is TGTGCCAGTAGTTATGGCCGGAACACTGAAGCTTTCTTT.

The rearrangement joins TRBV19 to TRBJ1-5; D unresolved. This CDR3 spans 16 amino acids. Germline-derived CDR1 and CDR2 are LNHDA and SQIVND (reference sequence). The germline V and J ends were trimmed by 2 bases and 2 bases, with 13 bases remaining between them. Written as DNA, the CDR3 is TGTGCCAGTAGTATAAATCCAGGAAGTGGCAATCAGCCCCAGCATTTT. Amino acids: CASSINPGSGNQPQHF.

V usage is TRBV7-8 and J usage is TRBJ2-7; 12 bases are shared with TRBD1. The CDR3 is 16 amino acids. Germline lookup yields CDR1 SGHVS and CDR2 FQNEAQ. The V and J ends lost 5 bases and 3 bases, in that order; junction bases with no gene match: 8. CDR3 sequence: CASSATRDRGLYEQYF. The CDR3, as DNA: TGTGCCAGCAGCGCTACCCGGGACAGGGGGCTCTACGAGCAGTACTTC. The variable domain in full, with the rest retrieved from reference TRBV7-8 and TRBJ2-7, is GAGVSQSPRYKVAKRGQDVALRCDPISGHVSLFWYQQALGQGPEFLTYFQNEAQLDKSGLPSDRFFAERPEGSVSTLKIQRTQQEDSAVYLCASSATRDRGLYEQYFGPGTRLTVT.

The CDR3 spells CASSPTGPFGEQYF. The CDR3 DNA reads TGTGCCAGCAGTCCGACGGGACCCTTTGGGGAACAGTACTTC. V is TRBV6-5 and J is TRBJ2-7; D could derive from TRBD1 or TRBD2 (5 bases each). The ends were cut back, 5 bases at V and 10 bases at J, with 21 bases in the middle. Germline assignment: CDR1 MNHEY and CDR2 SVGAGI. CDR3 size: 14 residues.

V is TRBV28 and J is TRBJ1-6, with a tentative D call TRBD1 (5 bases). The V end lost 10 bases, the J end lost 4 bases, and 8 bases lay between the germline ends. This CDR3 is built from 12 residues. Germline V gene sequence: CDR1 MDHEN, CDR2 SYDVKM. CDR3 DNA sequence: TGTGCCACCGGGGCGTATAATTCACCCCTCCACTTT. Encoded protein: CATGAYNSPLHF. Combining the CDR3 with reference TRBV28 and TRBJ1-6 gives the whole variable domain DVKVTQSSRYLVKRTGEKVFLECVQDMDHENMFWYRQDPGLGLRLIYFSYDVKMKEKGDIPEGYSVSREKKERFSLILESASTNQTSMYLCATGAYNSPLHFGNGTRLTVT.

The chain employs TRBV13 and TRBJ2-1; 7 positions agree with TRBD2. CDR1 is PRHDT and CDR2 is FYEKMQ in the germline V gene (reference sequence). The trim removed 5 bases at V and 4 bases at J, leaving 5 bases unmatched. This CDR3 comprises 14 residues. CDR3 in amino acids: CASSLAEDYNEQFF. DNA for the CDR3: TGTGCCAGCAGCCTAGCGGAAGATTACAATGAGCAGTTCTTC.

The CDR3 loop is CASSPTGTGVNEQYF. CDR3 sequence (DNA): TGTGCCAGCAGCCCAACCGGGACAGGGGTCAACGAGCAGTACTTC. V and J are TRBV9 and TRBJ2-7, with 10 bases lining up with TRBD1. With 4 bases clipped from V and 5 bases from J, the junction kept 9 bases outside the gene matches. The CDR3 extends over 15 amino acids. Germline lookup yields CDR1 SGDLS and CDR2 YYNGEE.

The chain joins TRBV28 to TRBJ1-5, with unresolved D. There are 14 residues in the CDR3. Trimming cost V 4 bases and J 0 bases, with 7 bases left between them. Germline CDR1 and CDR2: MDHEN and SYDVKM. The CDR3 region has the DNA TGTGCCAGCAGTTGGGTACATAGCAATCAGCCCCAGCATTTT. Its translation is CASSWVHSNQPQHF.

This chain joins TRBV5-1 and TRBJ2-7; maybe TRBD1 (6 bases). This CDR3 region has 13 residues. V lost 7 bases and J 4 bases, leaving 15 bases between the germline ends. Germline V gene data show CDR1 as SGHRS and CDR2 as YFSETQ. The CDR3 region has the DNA TGCGCCAGCCAAGGACAGACGATATACGAGCAGTACTTC. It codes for CASQGQTIYEQYF. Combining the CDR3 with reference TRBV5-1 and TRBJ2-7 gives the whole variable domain KAGVTQTPRYLIKTRGQQVTLSCSPISGHRSVSWYQQTPGQGLQFLFEYFSETQRNKGNFPGRFSGRQFSNSRSEMNVSTLELGDSALYLCASQGQTIYEQYFGPGTRLTVT.

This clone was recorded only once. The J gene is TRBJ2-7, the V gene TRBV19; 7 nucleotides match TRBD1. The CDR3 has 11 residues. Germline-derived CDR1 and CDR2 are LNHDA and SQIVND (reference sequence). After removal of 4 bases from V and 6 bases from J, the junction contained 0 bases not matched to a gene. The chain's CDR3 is CASSNRGEQYF. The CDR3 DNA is TGTGCCAGTAGTAACAGGGGCGAGCAGTACTTC. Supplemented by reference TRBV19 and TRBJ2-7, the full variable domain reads DGGITQSPKYLFRKEGQNVTLSCEQNLNHDAMYWYRQDPGQGLRLIYYSQIVNDFQKGDIAEGYSVSREKKESFPLTVTSAQKNPTAFYLCASSNRGEQYFGPGTRLTVT.

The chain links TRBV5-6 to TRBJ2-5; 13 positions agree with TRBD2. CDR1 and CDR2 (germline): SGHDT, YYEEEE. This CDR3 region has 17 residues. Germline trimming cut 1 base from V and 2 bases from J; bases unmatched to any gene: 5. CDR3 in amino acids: CASSLLPGLAGQETQYF. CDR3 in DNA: TGTGCCAGCAGCTTGCTACCGGGACTAGCGGGACAAGAGACCCAGTACTTC.

The CDR3 DNA sequence: TGTGCCAGCAGTTTTAGGACCTCCTTGGGCGCTCGCATGAACACTGAAGCTTTCTTT. Translation: CASSFRTSLGARMNTEAFF. The chain links TRBV27 to TRBJ1-1; D remains ambiguous. Germline V lookup: CDR1 MNHEY, CDR2 SMNVEV (reference sequence). CDR3 size: 19 residues. Trimming shortened V by 3 bases and J by 0 bases, and 23 bases separated the two germline ends.

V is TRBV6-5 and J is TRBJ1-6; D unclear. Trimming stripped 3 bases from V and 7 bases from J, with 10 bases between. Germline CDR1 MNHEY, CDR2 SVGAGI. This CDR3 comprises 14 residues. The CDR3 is CASSYGQENSPLHF. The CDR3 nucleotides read TGTGCCAGCAGTTATGGCCAGGAGAATTCACCCCTCCACTTT.

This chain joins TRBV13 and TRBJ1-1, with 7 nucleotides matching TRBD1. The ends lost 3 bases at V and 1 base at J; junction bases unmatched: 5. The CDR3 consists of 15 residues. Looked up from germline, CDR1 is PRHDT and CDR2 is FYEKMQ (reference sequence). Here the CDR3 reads CASSFRTGANTEAFF. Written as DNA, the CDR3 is TGTGCCAGCAGCTTCAGGACAGGAGCGAACACTGAAGCTTTCTTT.

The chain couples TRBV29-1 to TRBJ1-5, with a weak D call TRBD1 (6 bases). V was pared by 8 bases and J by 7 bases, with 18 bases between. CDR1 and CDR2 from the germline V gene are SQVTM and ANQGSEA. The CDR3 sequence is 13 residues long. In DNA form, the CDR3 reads TGCAGCACTCTTTCAGGGGCAGGACAGCCCCAGCATTTT. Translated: CSTLSGAGQPQHF.

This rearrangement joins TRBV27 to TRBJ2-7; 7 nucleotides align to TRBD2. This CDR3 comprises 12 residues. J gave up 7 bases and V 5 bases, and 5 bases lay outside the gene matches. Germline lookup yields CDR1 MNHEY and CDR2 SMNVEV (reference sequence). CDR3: CASSNGLVEQYF. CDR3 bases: TGTGCCAGCAGTAATGGACTAGTGGAGCAGTACTTC.

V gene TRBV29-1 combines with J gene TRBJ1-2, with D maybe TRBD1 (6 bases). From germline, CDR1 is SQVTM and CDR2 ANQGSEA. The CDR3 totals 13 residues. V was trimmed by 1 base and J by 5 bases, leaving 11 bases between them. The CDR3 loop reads CSVEADSSYGYTF. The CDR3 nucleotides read TGCAGCGTTGAAGCGGACAGCTCTTATGGCTACACCTTC. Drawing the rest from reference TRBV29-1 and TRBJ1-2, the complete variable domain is SAVISQKPSRDICQRGTSLTIQCQVDSQVTMMFWYRQQPGQSLTLIATANQGSEATYESGFVIDKFPISRPNLTFSTLTVSNMSPEDSSIYLCSVEADSSYGYTFGSGTRLTVV.

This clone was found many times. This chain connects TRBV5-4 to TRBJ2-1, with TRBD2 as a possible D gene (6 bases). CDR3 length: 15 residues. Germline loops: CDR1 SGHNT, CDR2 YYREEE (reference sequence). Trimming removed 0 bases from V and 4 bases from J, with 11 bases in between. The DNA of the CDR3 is TGTGCCAGCAGCTTGGCCCTTAGCGGTTACAATGAGCAGTTCTTC. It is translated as CASSLALSGYNEQFF.

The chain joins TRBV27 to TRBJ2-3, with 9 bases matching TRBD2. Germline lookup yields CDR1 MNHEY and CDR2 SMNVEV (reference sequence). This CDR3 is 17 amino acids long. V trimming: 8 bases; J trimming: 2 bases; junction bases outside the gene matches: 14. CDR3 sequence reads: CASSSRLAAAPTDTQYF. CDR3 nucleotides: TGTGCCAGCTCCTCGAGACTAGCGGCCGCCCCCACAGATACGCAGTATTTT.

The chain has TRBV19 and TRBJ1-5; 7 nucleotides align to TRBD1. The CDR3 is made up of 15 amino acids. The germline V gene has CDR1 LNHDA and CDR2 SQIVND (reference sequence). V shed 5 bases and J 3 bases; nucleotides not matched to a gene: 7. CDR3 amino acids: CASSESTGTNQPQHF. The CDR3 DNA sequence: TGTGCCAGTAGTGAGTCGACAGGGACCAATCAGCCCCAGCATTTT.

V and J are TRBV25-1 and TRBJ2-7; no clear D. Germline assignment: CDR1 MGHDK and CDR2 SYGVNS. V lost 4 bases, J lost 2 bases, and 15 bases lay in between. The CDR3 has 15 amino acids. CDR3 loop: CASSGLTNSTYEQYF. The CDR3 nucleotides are TGTGCCAGCAGTGGCCTCACTAACTCTACCTACGAGCAGTACTTC.